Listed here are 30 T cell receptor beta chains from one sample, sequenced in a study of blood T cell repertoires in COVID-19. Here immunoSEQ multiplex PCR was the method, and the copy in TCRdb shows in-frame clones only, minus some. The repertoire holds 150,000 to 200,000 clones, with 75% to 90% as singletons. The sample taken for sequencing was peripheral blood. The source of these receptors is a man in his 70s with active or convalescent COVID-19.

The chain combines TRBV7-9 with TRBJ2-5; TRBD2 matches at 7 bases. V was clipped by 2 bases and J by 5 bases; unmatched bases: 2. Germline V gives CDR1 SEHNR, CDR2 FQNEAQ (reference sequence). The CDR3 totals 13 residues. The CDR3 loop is CASSLSSGETQYF. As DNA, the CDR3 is TGTGCCAGCAGCTTATCTAGCGGTGAGACCCAGTACTTC.

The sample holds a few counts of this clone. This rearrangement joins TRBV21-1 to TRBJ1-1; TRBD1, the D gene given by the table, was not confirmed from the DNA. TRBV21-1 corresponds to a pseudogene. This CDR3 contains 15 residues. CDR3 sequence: CASSKGPERNTEAFF. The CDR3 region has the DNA TGTGCCAGCAGCAAAGGGCCCGAAAGGAACACTGAAGCTTTCTTT.

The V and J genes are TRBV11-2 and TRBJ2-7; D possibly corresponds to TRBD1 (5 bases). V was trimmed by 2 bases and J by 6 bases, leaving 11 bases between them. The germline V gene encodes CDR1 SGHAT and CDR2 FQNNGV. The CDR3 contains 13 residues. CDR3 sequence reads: CASSLQGTGEQYF. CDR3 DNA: TGTGCCAGCAGCTTACAGGGCACCGGCGAGCAGTACTTC.

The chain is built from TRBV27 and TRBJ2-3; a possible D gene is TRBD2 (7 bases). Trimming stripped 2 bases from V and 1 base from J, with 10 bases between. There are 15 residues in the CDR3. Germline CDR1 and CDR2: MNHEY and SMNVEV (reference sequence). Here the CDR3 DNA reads TGTGCCAGCAGTTTAACGGGGGGCCGCACAGATACGCAGTATTTT. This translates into CASSLTGGRTDTQYF.

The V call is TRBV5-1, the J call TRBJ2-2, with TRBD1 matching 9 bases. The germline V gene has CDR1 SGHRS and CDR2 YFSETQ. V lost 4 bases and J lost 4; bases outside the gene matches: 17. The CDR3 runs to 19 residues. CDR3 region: CASSNSPLTGGVVTGELFF. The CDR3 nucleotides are TGCGCCAGCAGCAACTCCCCCTTGACAGGGGGAGTAGTCACCGGGGAGCTGTTTTTT.

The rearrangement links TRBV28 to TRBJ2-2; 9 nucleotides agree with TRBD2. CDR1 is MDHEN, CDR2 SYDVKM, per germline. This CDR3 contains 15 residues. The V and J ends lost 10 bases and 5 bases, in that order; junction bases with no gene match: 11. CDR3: CATARSGGFTGELFF. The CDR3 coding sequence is TGTGCCACCGCACGCAGCGGGGGGTTTACCGGGGAGCTGTTTTTT.

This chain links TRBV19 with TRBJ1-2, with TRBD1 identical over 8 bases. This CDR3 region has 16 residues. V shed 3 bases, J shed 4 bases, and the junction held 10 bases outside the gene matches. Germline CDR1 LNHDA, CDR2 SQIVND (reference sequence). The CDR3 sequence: CASSIPYGQGPYGYTF. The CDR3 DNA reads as TGTGCCAGTAGTATCCCTTACGGACAGGGCCCCTATGGCTACACCTTC.

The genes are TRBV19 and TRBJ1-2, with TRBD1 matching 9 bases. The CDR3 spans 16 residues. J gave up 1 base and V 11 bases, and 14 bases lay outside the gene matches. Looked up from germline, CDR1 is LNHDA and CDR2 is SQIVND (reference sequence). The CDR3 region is CALAAWDRAHNYGYTF. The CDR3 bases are TGTGCCTTGGCGGCATGGGACAGGGCACATAACTATGGCTACACCTTC.

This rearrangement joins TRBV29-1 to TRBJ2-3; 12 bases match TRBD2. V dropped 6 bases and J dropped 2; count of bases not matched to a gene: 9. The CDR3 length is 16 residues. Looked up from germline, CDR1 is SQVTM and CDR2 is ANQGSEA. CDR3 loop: CSVARRTSGNTDTQYF. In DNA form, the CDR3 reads TGCAGCGTGGCCCGAAGGACTAGCGGGAACACAGATACGCAGTATTTT.

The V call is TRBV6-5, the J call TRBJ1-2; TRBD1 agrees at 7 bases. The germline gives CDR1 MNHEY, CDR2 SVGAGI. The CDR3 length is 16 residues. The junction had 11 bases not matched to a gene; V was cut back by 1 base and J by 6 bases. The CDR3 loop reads CASSYYAGQGVDGYTF. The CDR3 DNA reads TGTGCCAGCAGTTACTACGCGGGGCAGGGGGTAGATGGCTACACCTTC.

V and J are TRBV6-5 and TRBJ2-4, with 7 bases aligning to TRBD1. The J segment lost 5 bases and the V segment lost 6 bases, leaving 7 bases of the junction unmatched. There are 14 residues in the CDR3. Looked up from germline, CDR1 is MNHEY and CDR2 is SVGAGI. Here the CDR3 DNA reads TGTGCCAGCAGAGCTGACAGGGTGGAAAACATTCAGTACTTC. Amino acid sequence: CASRADRVENIQYF.

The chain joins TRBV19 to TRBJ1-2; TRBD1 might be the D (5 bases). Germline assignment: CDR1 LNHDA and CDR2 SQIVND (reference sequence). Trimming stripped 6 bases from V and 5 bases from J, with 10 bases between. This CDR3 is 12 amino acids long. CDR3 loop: CASSFREYGYTF. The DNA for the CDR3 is TGTGCCAGTAGCTTCAGGGAATATGGCTACACCTTC.

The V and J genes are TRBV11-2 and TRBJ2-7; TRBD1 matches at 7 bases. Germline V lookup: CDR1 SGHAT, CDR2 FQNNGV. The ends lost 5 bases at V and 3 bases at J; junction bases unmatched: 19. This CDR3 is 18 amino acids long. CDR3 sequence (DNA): TGTGCCAGCAGCGGGTGGCGACAGGGTCCACGACACATCTACGAGCAGTACTTC. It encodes CASSGWRQGPRHIYEQYF.

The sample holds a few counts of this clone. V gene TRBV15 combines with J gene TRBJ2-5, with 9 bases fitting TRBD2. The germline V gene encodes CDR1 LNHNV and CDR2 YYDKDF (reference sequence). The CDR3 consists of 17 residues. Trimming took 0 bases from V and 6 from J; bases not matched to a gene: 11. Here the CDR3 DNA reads TGTGCCACCAGCAGAGATCTAGGTAGCGGGAGTCAACAGACCCAGTACTTC. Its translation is CATSRDLGSGSQQTQYF.

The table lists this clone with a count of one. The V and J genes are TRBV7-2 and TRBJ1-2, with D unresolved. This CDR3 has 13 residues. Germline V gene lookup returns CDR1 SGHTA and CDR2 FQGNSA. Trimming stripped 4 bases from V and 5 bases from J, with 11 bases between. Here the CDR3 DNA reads TGTGCCAGCAGCTCCCCGACAACTTATGGCTACACCTTC. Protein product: CASSSPTTYGYTF.

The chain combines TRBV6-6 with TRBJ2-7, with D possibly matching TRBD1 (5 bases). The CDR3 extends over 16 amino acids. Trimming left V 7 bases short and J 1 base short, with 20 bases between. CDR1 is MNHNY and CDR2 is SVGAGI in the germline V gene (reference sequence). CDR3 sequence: CASKTTTGLSSYEQYF. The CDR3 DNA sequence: TGTGCCAGCAAAACAACTACAGGCCTATCGTCCTACGAGCAGTACTTC.

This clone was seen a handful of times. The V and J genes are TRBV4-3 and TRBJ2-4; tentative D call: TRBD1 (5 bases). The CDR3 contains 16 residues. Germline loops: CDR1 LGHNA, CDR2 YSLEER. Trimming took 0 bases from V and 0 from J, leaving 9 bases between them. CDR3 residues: CASSQDFRAAKNIQYF. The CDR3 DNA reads TGCGCCAGCAGCCAAGATTTCAGGGCAGCCAAAAACATTCAGTACTTC.

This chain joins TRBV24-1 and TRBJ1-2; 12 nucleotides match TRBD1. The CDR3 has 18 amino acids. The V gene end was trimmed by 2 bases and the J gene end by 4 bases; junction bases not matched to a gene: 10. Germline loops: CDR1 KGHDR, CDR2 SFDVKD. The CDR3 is CATSDSSGTGGAGYGYTF. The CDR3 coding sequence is TGTGCCACCAGTGATTCCTCCGGGACAGGGGGCGCGGGCTATGGCTACACCTTC.

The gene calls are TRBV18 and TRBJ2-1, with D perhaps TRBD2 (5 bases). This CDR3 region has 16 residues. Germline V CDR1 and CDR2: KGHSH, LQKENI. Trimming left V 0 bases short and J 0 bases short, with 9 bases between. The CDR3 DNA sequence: TGTGCCAGCTCACCACCGCTAGGGAGCTCCTACAATGAGCAGTTCTTC. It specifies CASSPPLGSSYNEQFF.

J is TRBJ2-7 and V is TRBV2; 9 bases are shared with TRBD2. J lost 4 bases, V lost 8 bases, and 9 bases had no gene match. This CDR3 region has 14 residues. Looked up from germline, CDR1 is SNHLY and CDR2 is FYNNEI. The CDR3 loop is CASSGTSRFYEQYF. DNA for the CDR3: TGTGCCAGCTCCGGGACTAGCCGCTTTTACGAGCAGTACTTC.

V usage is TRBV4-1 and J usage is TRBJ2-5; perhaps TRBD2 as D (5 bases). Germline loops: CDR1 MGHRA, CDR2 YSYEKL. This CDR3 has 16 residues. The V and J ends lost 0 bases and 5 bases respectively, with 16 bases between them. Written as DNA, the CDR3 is TGCGCCAGCAGCCAAGAACGGGCGGGCGGTAGGGAGACCCAGTACTTC. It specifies CASSQERAGGRETQYF.

The CDR3 loop reads CASRSRRVSYEQYF. The CDR3, as DNA: TGTGCCAGCAGGTCCCGGCGGGTATCCTACGAGCAGTACTTC. The chain joins TRBV11-2 to TRBJ2-7, with a tentative D call TRBD2 (5 bases). Germline CDR1 SGHAT, CDR2 FQNNGV. The CDR3 spans 14 residues. The germline V and J ends were trimmed by 6 bases and 1 base, with 13 bases remaining between them.

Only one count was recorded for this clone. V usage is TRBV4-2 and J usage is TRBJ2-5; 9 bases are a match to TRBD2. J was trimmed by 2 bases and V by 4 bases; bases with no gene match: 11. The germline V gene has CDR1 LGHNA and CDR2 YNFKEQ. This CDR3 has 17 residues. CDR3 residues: CASSPARLADLQETQYF. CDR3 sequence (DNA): TGTGCCAGCAGCCCGGCCCGACTAGCGGATTTACAAGAGACCCAGTACTTC.

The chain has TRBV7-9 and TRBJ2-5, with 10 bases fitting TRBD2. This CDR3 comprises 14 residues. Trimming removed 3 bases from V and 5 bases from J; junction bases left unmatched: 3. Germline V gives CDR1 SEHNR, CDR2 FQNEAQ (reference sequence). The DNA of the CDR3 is TGTGCCAGCAGCTTGGGTAGCGGGGGGGAGACCCAGTACTTC. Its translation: CASSLGSGGETQYF.

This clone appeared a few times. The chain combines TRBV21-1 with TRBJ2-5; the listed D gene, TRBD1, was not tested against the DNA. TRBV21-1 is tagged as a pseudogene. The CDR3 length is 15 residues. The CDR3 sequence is CASSDSWTVKETQYF. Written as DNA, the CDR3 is TGTGCCAGCAGCGACAGTTGGACAGTAAAAGAGACCCAGTACTTC.

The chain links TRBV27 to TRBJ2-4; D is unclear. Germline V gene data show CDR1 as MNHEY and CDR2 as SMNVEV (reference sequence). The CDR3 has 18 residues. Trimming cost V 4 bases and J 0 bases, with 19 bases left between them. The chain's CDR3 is CASSSRSMGTLAKNIQYF. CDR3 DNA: TGTGCCAGCAGTTCCCGTTCTATGGGCACCCTAGCCAAAAACATTCAGTACTTC.

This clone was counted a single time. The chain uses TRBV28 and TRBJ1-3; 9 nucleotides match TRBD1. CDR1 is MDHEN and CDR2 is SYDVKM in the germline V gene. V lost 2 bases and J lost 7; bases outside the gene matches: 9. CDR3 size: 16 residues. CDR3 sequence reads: CASSLLSGTGRNTIYF. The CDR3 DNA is TGTGCCAGCAGTTTACTCTCCGGGACAGGGCGGAACACCATATATTTT.

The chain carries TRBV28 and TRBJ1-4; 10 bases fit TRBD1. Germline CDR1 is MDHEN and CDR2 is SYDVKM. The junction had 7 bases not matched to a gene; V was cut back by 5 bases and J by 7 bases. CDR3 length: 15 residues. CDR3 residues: CASSPSGQGIEKLFF. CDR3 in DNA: TGTGCCAGCAGTCCCTCGGGACAGGGGATTGAAAAACTGTTTTTT.

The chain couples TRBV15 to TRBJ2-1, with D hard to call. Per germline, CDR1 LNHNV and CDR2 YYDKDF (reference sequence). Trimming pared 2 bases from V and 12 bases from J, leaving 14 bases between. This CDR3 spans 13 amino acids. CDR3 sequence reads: CATSRSLGEPQFF. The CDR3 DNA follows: TGTGCCACCAGCAGATCGCTAGGAGAACCGCAGTTCTTC.

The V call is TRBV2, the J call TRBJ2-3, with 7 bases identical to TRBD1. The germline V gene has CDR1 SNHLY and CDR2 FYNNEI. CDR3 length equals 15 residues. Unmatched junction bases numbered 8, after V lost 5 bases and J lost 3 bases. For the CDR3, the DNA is TGTGCCAGCAGTCGACAGGGCCTAAGGACAGATACGCAGTATTTT. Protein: CASSRQGLRTDTQYF.